The T cell receptor beta chain described here comes from a study of beta chain features in type 1 diabetes. About this clone: Antigen unknown.

From germline, CDR1 is SGHRS and CDR2 YFSETQ. Trimming took off 0 bases at V and 4 bases at J, with 10 bases between the two ends. The CDR3 has 14 residues. Expressed TCRB transcripts were sequenced because the isolated RNA had all been reverse transcribed beforehand. Assay: immunoSEQ multiplex PCR; the TCRdb copy retains only in-frame clones and omits some. Here the sample spans more than 200,000 clones, around 15% being singletons. Overall study findings and caveats: The study found fewer insertions and more deletions at VDJ junctions in type 1 diabetes patients. Across patients, naive, central memory and Treg TCRB repertoires exhibited apparently greater similarity than was observed across healthy donors. Here, the possible influence of HLA type (on TCRB rearrangement) remained unresolved. Moderate yet significant TCRB CDR3 shortening was seen in Type 1 diabetes patients in all four CD4+ subsets.

V gene TRBV5-1 combines with J gene TRBJ2-5; no definite D call. The receptor's source is a man aged 25 to 40 with type 1 diabetes. Sequences were obtained from naive CD4+ T cells from blood. The CDR3 sequence is CASSLEGPGETQYF. The DNA for the CDR3 is TGCGCCAGCAGCTTGGAGGGTCCTGGAGAGACCCAGTACTTC.